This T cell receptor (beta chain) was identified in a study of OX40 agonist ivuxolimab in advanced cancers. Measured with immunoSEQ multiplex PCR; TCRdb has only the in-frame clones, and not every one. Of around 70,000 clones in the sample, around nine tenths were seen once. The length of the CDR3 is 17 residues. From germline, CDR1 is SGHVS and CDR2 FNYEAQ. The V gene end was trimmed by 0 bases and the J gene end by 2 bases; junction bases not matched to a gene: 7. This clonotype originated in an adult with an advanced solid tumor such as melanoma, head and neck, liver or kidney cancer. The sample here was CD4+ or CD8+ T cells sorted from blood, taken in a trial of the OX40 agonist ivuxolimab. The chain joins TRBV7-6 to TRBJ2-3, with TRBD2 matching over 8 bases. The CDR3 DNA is TGTGCCAGCAGCTTAGCGGGGGCGGGGGGCCTCACAGATACGCAGTATTTT. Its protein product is CASSLAGAGGLTDTQYF.